The 27 T cell receptor beta chains listed next were all sequenced from one sample in a study of identical twins. TCRdb independently ran MiXCR on the 5' RACE reads; one entry per CDR3 protein. The sample includes under 900,000 distinct CDR3 sequences, about 12% of them seen just once. This same sample was also taken into another study, of yellow fever vaccine responses in identical twins.

The sample comprised PBMCs. The receptors here all came from a woman aged 18-35 years in good health.

This clonotype appeared many times. V and J are TRBV2 and TRBJ1-6; 11 positions match TRBD1. Trimming at V came to 8 bases and at J to 11 bases, leaving 5 bases not matched to a gene. The CDR3 covers 13 residues. Germline V gives CDR1 SNHLY, CDR2 FYNNEI. The CDR3 protein is CASLGQGATPLHF. The DNA for the CDR3 is TGTGCCAGCCTCGGACAGGGGGCAACACCCCTCCACTTT.

This clonotype was observed a few times. The rearrangement joins TRBV6-5 to TRBJ2-5; D ambiguous. CDR3 length equals 13 residues. Germline CDR1 is MNHEY and CDR2 is SVGAGI. V lost 4 bases, J lost 4 bases, and 10 bases lay in between. The CDR3 reads CASSSWVGETQYF. CDR3 coding DNA: TGTGCCAGCAGTTCATGGGTTGGAGAGACCCAGTACTTC.

This clonotype was observed many times. This chain connects TRBV6-1 to TRBJ1-1, with 7 bases lining up with TRBD1. The CDR3 loop spans 14 amino acids. The germline gives CDR1 MNHNS, CDR2 SASEGT. V shed 6 bases, J shed 1 base, and the junction held 5 bases outside the gene matches. CDR3 sequence reads: CASREQGPNTEAFF. The CDR3 nucleotides are TGTGCCAGCAGAGAACAGGGGCCGAACACTGAAGCTTTCTTT.

V is TRBV24-1 and J is TRBJ2-1; no reliable D call. V lost 4 bases and J 7 bases, leaving 16 bases between the germline ends. The germline V gene encodes CDR1 KGHDR and CDR2 SFDVKD. This CDR3 is 15 amino acids long. The CDR3 nucleotides are TGTGCCACCAGTGACAGAAGGACCGCTACAAATGAGCAGTTCTTC. Amino acid sequence: CATSDRRTATNEQFF.

V and J are TRBV5-5 and TRBJ2-5; D not certain. CDR3 size: 14 residues. The germline gives CDR1 SGHKS, CDR2 YYEKEE (reference sequence). Trimming took 0 bases from V and 5 from J, leaving 11 bases between them. The CDR3 region is CASSLGDVRETQYF. In DNA form, the CDR3 reads TGTGCCAGCAGCTTGGGAGACGTCAGGGAGACCCAGTACTTC. Full variable domain (remainder filled in from reference TRBV5-5 and TRBJ2-5): DAGVTQSPTHLIKTRGQQVTLRCSPISGHKSVSWYQQVLGQGPQFIFQYYEKEERGRGNFPDRFSARQFPNYSSELNVNALLLGDSALYLCASSLGDVRETQYFGPGTRLLVL.

This clonotype was recorded at least ten times. This rearrangement joins TRBV24-1 to TRBJ1-2, with D unresolved. This CDR3 has 12 residues. V lost 5 bases and J lost 6, with 9 bases in between. Germline V gene sequence: CDR1 KGHDR, CDR2 SFDVKD. CDR3 sequence reads: CATSGSGNGYTF. In DNA, the CDR3 is TGTGCCACCAGTGGCAGCGGGAATGGCTACACCTTC.

This clonotype occurred a few times. The J gene is TRBJ2-3, the V gene TRBV4-1; unclear D gene. In germline, CDR1 is MGHRA, CDR2 YSYEKL. This CDR3 is built from 12 residues. The germline V and J ends were trimmed by 0 bases and 15 bases, with 13 bases remaining between them. This CDR3 reads CASSQEGYGAYF. CDR3 DNA: TGCGCCAGCAGCCAAGAGGGATACGGAGCTTATTTT.

This chain links TRBV20-1 with TRBJ1-1; D is possibly TRBD1 (5 bases). Per germline, CDR1 DFQATT and CDR2 SNEGSKA (reference sequence). The CDR3 contains 9 residues. CDR3 residues: CSPGGKAFF. For the CDR3, the DNA is TGCAGCCCTGGGGGGAAAGCTTTCTTT.

The rearrangement uses TRBV20-1 and TRBJ1-5; D is possibly TRBD1 (6 bases). The CDR3 loop spans 15 amino acids. Between the trimmed V and J ends, which lost 2 bases and 3 bases, there was a span of 14 bases. The germline CDR1 and CDR2 sequences are DFQATT and SNEGSKA (reference sequence). Here the CDR3 reads CSARRRGHDNQPQHF. In DNA form, the CDR3 reads TGCAGTGCTAGACGACGGGGGCACGACAATCAGCCCCAGCATTTT.

This clonotype was recorded at least ten times. This chain connects TRBV15 to TRBJ2-7; D is ambiguous. Germline CDR1 reads LNHNV; CDR2 reads YYDKDF (reference sequence). The CDR3 is 14 residues long. V lost 0 bases and J lost 3, with 9 bases in between. CDR3 DNA: TGTGCCACCAGCAGAGATAAGGGTATCTACGAGCAGTACTTC. This codes for CATSRDKGIYEQYF.

This clonotype was detected ten times or more. The V gene is TRBV5-1, the J gene TRBJ2-3; 8 bases align to TRBD2. The CDR3 runs to 16 residues. V dropped 2 bases and J dropped 6; count of bases not matched to a gene: 11. Germline values: CDR1 SGHRS, CDR2 YFSETQ. Here the CDR3 reads CASSLAGDPRRDTQYF. In DNA, the CDR3 is TGCGCCAGCAGCTTAGCGGGGGACCCACGGAGGGATACGCAGTATTTT.

This clonotype was seen ten or more times. V usage is TRBV7-3 and J usage is TRBJ2-1; 10 bases map to TRBD2. The germline V gene encodes CDR1 SGHTA and CDR2 FQGTGA. CDR3 length: 15 residues. V lost 2 bases, J lost 7 bases, and 5 bases stayed unmatched. CDR3 loop: CASSLVLAGVNEQFF. The DNA of the CDR3 is TGTGCCAGCAGCTTAGTGCTAGCGGGAGTGAATGAGCAGTTCTTC.

This clonotype was found many times. The chain carries TRBV5-1 and TRBJ2-1; D ambiguous. Germline lookup yields CDR1 SGHRS and CDR2 YFSETQ. The CDR3 loop spans 13 amino acids. V was clipped by 5 bases and J by 7 bases, with 13 bases between them. CDR3 residues: CASRAAATNEQFF. CDR3 nucleotide sequence: TGCGCCAGCAGGGCGGCAGCTACGAATGAGCAGTTCTTC.

This chain joins TRBV6-2 or TRBV6-3 and TRBJ2-7; a weak D match, TRBD2 (6 bases). This CDR3 has 16 amino acids. Germline V gene sequence: CDR1 MNHEY, CDR2 SVGEGT. V was clipped by 0 bases and J by 7 bases, with 19 bases between them. CDR3 in amino acids: CASSYSASRAGLEQYF. The CDR3 DNA is TGTGCCAGCAGTTACTCGGCGTCTCGAGCGGGCCTTGAGCAGTACTTC.

V gene TRBV12-3 or TRBV12-4 combines with J gene TRBJ2-1; D is ambiguous. The germline V and J ends were trimmed by 7 bases and 4 bases, with 11 bases remaining between them. CDR3 length: 13 amino acids. The CDR3 nucleotides read TGTGCCAGCACAAGACGGATTTACAATGAGCAGTTCTTC. Its protein product is CASTRRIYNEQFF.

In nucleotides, the CDR3 is TGTGCCAGCAGCTTAGGACAGGGGTCGAGCTCCTACGAGCAGTACTTC. This sequence encodes CASSLGQGSSSYEQYF. The V and J genes are TRBV13 and TRBJ2-7, with 7 bases aligning to TRBD1. Trimming removed 0 bases from V and 0 bases from J; junction bases left unmatched: 5. The CDR3 totals 16 residues. The germline V gene encodes CDR1 PRHDT and CDR2 FYEKMQ (reference sequence).

This clonotype was counted at least ten times. The gene calls are TRBV5-1 and TRBJ2-7, with a weak D call TRBD2 (5 bases). V was shortened by 2 bases and J by 0 bases, with 12 bases between the two germline ends. From germline, CDR1 is SGHRS and CDR2 YFSETQ. The CDR3 is 15 amino acids. The CDR3 DNA sequence: TGCGCCAGCAGCTTAGGTGGAACTAGCTCCTACGAGCAGTACTTC. Residues: CASSLGGTSSYEQYF.

This clonotype was recorded a few times. The chain combines TRBV12-3 or TRBV12-4 with TRBJ2-1; the D gene could be TRBD1 or TRBD2 (5 bases each). V was pared by 7 bases and J by 1 base, with 14 bases between. The CDR3 loop spans 15 amino acids. CDR3 DNA: TGTGCCAGCAAAATCGGGGACGGTTCCTACAATGAGCAGTTCTTC. The encoded protein is CASKIGDGSYNEQFF.

The V call is TRBV6-5, the J call TRBJ1-5; no definite D call. V was trimmed by 6 bases and J by 4 bases, leaving 10 bases between them. This CDR3 spans 13 amino acids. Germline V gene sequence: CDR1 MNHEY, CDR2 SVGAGI. Written as DNA, the CDR3 is TGTGCCAGCAGCCACCTCGAGAATCAGCCCCAGCATTTT. Amino acid sequence: CASSHLENQPQHF.

This chain links TRBV14 with TRBJ2-7; D not certain. Germline-derived CDR1 and CDR2 are SGHDN and FVKESK. The V gene lost 2 bases and the J gene lost 5 bases, with 10 bases spanning the gap. The CDR3 runs to 13 residues. CDR3 in DNA: TGTGCCAGCAGCCAATCTTCCTGGGACGAGCAGTACGTC. Translation gives CASSQSSWDEQYV.

The chain carries TRBV2 and TRBJ2-6; TRBD2 is a possible D gene (6 bases). The CDR3 has 10 residues. Per the germline V gene, CDR1 is SNHLY and CDR2 is FYNNEI. V dropped 10 bases and J dropped 19 bases, with 17 bases sitting between them. For the CDR3, the DNA is TGTGCCACCGGGGGTCGGGCCTCAACTTTC. This encodes CATGGRASTF.

The V call is TRBV5-1, the J call TRBJ2-7; TRBD2 agrees at 11 bases. This CDR3 is 16 amino acids long. Germline loops: CDR1 SGHRS, CDR2 YFSETQ. V was pared by 4 bases and J by 4 bases, with 10 bases of the junction left unmatched. The DNA for the CDR3 is TGCGCCAGCAGCCTACTACTTAGCGGGAGGGCGTACGAGCAGTACTTC. Translation: CASSLLLSGRAYEQYF.

The chain couples TRBV24-1 to TRBJ2-5; weak D call: TRBD1 (7 bases). The CDR3 covers 15 residues. Trimming removed 1 base at V and 5 bases at J, with 13 bases between. CDR1 and CDR2 from the germline V gene are KGHDR and SFDVKD. The CDR3 is CATSDFLAGGETQYF. The DNA for the CDR3 is TGTGCCACCAGTGATTTTCTGGCAGGGGGGGAGACCCAGTACTTC.

The chain employs TRBV29-1 and TRBJ2-1; a possible D gene is TRBD2 (7 bases). Trimming cost V 6 bases and J 9 bases, with 15 bases left between them. The CDR3 consists of 12 residues. Germline V gives CDR1 SQVTM, CDR2 ANQGSEA. The CDR3 sequence is CSVGGGGSEQFF. CDR3 coding DNA: TGCAGCGTGGGGGGAGGGGGAAGTGAGCAGTTCTTC.

This clonotype was counted only a few times. This chain links TRBV12-3 or TRBV12-4 with TRBJ2-1; the match to TRBD2 covers 7 bases. The CDR3 is 15 residues long. V trimming: 2 bases; J trimming: 7 bases; junction bases outside the gene matches: 8. As DNA, the CDR3 is TGTGCCAGCAGTTTACCCGGGGGGACGGGGAATGAGCAGTTCTTC. Translation: CASSLPGGTGNEQFF.

This clonotype was found many times. The chain combines TRBV11-2 with TRBJ2-2; no reliable D call. V was trimmed by 2 bases and J by 4 bases, leaving 5 bases between them. The CDR3 has 13 residues. CDR1 and CDR2 (germline): SGHAT, FQNNGV. The CDR3 DNA sequence: TGTGCCAGCAGCTTAACGGTCACCGGGGAGCTGTTTTTT. Protein sequence: CASSLTVTGELFF.

V gene TRBV5-1 combines with J gene TRBJ1-5; 8 nucleotides agree with TRBD1. V trimming: 0 bases; J trimming: 6 bases; junction bases outside the gene matches: 8. This CDR3 is built from 16 residues. Germline CDR1 and CDR2: SGHRS and YFSETQ. The DNA for the CDR3 is TGCGCCAGCAGCTTGGCCCCAGGGGGCGACGGTCAGCCCCAGCATTTT. This sequence encodes CASSLAPGGDGQPQHF.